This paragraph covers one T cell receptor (beta chain) sequence. Its antigen remains unknown. V shed 1 base and J 8 bases; nucleotides not matched to a gene: 10. The germline gives CDR1 SGHVS, CDR2 FQNEAQ. The CDR3 runs 16 residues. The method was immunoSEQ multiplex PCR; TCRdb's version includes in-frame clones alone and lacks a portion of them. The table includes roughly 190,000 clones, approximately 91% detected once. This sample is part of a study of T cell responses to AZD1222 COVID-19 vaccine. Background on the study: Second-dose groups at about 4 or about 12 weeks were pooled. Whole-study findings and limits: Only a handful of AZD1222 recipients were seropositive at baseline.

This TCR was sampled from an adult in good health. This chain connects TRBV7-8 to TRBJ2-2; 7 bases fit TRBD1. Specimen: peripheral blood, collected on day 0 of AZD1222 vaccination. CDR3 DNA sequence: TGTGCCAGCAGCTTAGGCAGACAGGGAACCCGAGGGGAGCTGTTTTTT. This sequence encodes CASSLGRQGTRGELFF.